The 11 T cell receptor beta chains listed next were all sequenced from one sample in a study of post-analysis software for immune sequencing data. Study-level points and caveats: In patients, TRBV5-6, TRBV5-1 and TRBV20-1 belonged to five TRBV segments found more frequently than in controls.

cDNA libraries of TCR beta carried unique molecular identifiers. TCRdb independently ran MiXCR on the PCR reads; one entry per CDR3 protein. Of some 690,000 distinct CDR3 sequences listed, 30% are singletons. Their specific antigens are unknown. The sequencing sample was made of blood. The origin of the receptors is a girl aged 10 to 17 with multiple sclerosis.

The V call is TRBV20-1, the J call TRBJ1-5; the D is unclear. V dropped 1 base and J dropped 2 bases, with 24 bases sitting between them. Germline CDR1 is DFQATT and CDR2 is SNEGSKA (reference sequence). This CDR3 has 19 amino acids. The CDR3, as DNA: TGCAGTGCTAGAGTCACCAGGTTCTCCCCCTCTTATGGCAATCAGCCCCAGCATTTT. Translation: CSARVTRFSPSYGNQPQHF.

The chain uses TRBV20-1 and TRBJ2-3; D not resolved. The CDR3 covers 13 residues. Germline values: CDR1 DFQATT, CDR2 SNEGSKA (reference sequence). Trimming pared 3 bases from V and 3 bases from J, leaving 10 bases between. This CDR3 reads CSASESGTDTQYF. DNA of the CDR3: TGCAGTGCTAGTGAGAGTGGAACAGATACGCAGTATTTT.

About this clonotype: No conserved phenylalanine or tryptophan is present at the end of the CDR3, so a read error is the likely explanation. This CDR3 reads CSVAKLGADTQYY. CDR3 in DNA: TGCAGCGTTGCCAAACTAGGAGCAGATACGCAGTATTAT. This chain links TRBV29-1 with TRBJ2-3; TRBD2 is a possible D gene (5 bases). V shed 4 bases and J shed 4 bases, with 12 bases lying between them. Germline V gives CDR1 SQVTM, CDR2 ANQGSEA. The CDR3 loop spans 13 amino acids.

This clonotype was found a few times. The chain has TRBV27 and TRBJ2-5; weak D call: TRBD2 (6 bases). Germline CDR1 reads MNHEY; CDR2 reads SMNVEV (reference sequence). This CDR3 is 13 amino acids long. The ends were cut back, 4 bases at V and 0 bases at J, with 6 bases in the middle. The CDR3 spells CASSSSDQETQYF. The CDR3 DNA reads TGTGCCAGCAGTTCTAGCGACCAAGAGACCCAGTACTTC.

The chain employs TRBV11-2 and TRBJ2-1, with D perhaps matching TRBD1 or TRBD2 (5 bases each). V was cut by 5 bases and J by 4 bases, with 12 bases left in between. The CDR3 totals 14 residues. Germline V CDR1 and CDR2: SGHAT, FQNNGV. CDR3 in DNA: TGTGCCAGCAGCACGAGGGGAGTATACAATGAGCAGTTCTTC. Its protein is CASSTRGVYNEQFF.

This sequence joins TRBV5-5 and TRBJ2-1; D perhaps matches TRBD2 (6 bases). V was pared by 0 bases and J by 6 bases, with 13 bases between. The length of the CDR3 is 15 residues. Germline CDR1 SGHKS, CDR2 YYEKEE (reference sequence). CDR3 DNA sequence: TGTGCCAGCAGCTTGGTAGGGATGGGGGGCAATGAGCAGTTCTTC. It codes for CASSLVGMGGNEQFF.

This clonotype came up a few times. V gene TRBV28 combines with J gene TRBJ2-5, with 10 bases lining up with TRBD1. The CDR3 is 17 residues long. CDR1 MDHEN and CDR2 SYDVKM come from the germline V gene. The junction had 11 bases not matched to a gene; V was cut back by 5 bases and J by 2 bases. CDR3 loop: CASSPQRQGALQETQYF. The CDR3 DNA reads as TGTGCCAGCAGTCCCCAAAGACAGGGGGCGTTGCAAGAGACCCAGTACTTC. Full variable domain (remainder filled in from reference TRBV28 and TRBJ2-5): DVKVTQSSRYLVKRTGEKVFLECVQDMDHENMFWYRQDPGLGLRLIYFSYDVKMKEKGDIPEGYSVSREKKERFSLILESASTNQTSMYLCASSPQRQGALQETQYFGPGTRLLVL.

The chain carries TRBV27 and TRBJ2-5; 7 nucleotides line up with TRBD1. The CDR3 sequence is 14 residues long. With V trimmed by 6 bases and J by 4 bases, 8 bases remained unmatched. The germline gives CDR1 MNHEY, CDR2 SMNVEV (reference sequence). The CDR3 loop reads CASSHRQGRETQYF. DNA of the CDR3: TGTGCCAGCAGCCACAGACAGGGACGAGAGACCCAGTACTTC.

J is TRBJ1-1 and V is TRBV28; D is uncertain. The CDR3 is 15 residues long. The germline gives CDR1 MDHEN, CDR2 SYDVKM. V lost 3 bases to trimming and J lost 2 bases, with 13 bases between them. Written as DNA, the CDR3 is TGTGCCAGCAGTTTCGGTGCTCGGTCAAACACTGAAGCTTTCTTT. Translating gives CASSFGARSNTEAFF. The complete variable domain, with remaining parts taken from reference TRBV28 and TRBJ1-1, reads DVKVTQSSRYLVKRTGEKVFLECVQDMDHENMFWYRQDPGLGLRLIYFSYDVKMKEKGDIPEGYSVSREKKERFSLILESASTNQTSMYLCASSFGARSNTEAFFGQGTRLTVV.

This clonotype was recorded many times. In DNA, the CDR3 is TGCGCCAGCAGTCCCCCTGCGGTGGTAGCGGGAGACCCAGATACGCAGTATTTT. Translation gives CASSPPAVVAGDPDTQYF. This rearrangement joins TRBV10-1 to TRBJ2-3; 9 nucleotides match TRBD2. The CDR3 is 18 residues long. Germline assignment: CDR1 WNHNN and CDR2 SYGVQD (reference sequence). Unmatched junction bases numbered 16, after V lost 5 bases and J lost 4 bases.

This clonotype appeared a few times. CDR3 in amino acids: CSVRTGESYEQYF. The CDR3 coding sequence is TGCAGCGTGCGTACAGGGGAATCGTACGAGCAGTACTTC. The chain couples TRBV29-1 to TRBJ2-7, with 7 bases lining up with TRBD1. Germline V gene data show CDR1 as SQVTM and CDR2 as ANQGSEA. V gave up 6 bases and J gave up 4 bases; unmatched junction bases: 9. This CDR3 has 13 amino acids.